This T cell receptor beta chain was identified during a study of T-cell reconstitution after alpha-beta-depleted transplantation in children. A few counts support this clonotype. Unique molecular identifiers were incorporated during preparation of the TCRbeta library. Each CDR3 protein is one row after TCRdb ran MiXCR on the PCR reads. The table lists over 150,000 distinct CDR3 sequences, about 14% of them singletons. Germline values: CDR1 WSHSY, CDR2 SAAADI. This CDR3 region has 13 residues. Trimming cost V 3 bases and J 7 bases, with 12 bases left between them. Specimen: PBMCs from the stem cell graft donor, collected from the stem cell graft. This receptor was taken from a human donor who donated a stem cell graft to a child with acute lymphoblastic leukemia. The rearrangement joins TRBV10-2 to TRBJ2-5; TRBD1 is a possible D gene (6 bases). CDR3 bases: TGCGCCAGCAGTGATTCCGGCAGGGGGACCCAGTACTTC. It is translated as CASSDSGRGTQYF.